The clone carrying this T cell receptor (beta chain) showed up just a few times. The antigen is unknown. These data belong to a study of vaccination and CD4 T cells after COVID-19. The study's findings and limits: For convalescent patients, 304 of the 307 vaccine-specific clones analyzed were classified as spike mono-reactive.

The Oncomine TCR Beta short-read assay sequenced DNA from cultured CD4+ T cells. It was from cultured CD4+ T cells that genomic DNA was extracted. MiXCR was run by TCRdb on the PCR reads, yielding one entry per CDR3 protein. Among roughly 15,000 distinct CDR3 sequences, about 28% were seen once, and the ten largest hold approximately 17%. Treatment in this sample: approximately nine-day PBMC culture with coronavirus spike peptide pools or control peptides (ViraFEST assay). Replacement of half the medium with fresh IL-2 medium took place on days 3 and 7. CD4+ T cells were isolated by negative selection after around 11 days of culture. Trimming took 1 base from V and 2 from J, leaving 11 bases between them. The CDR3 is 15 residues long. The germline V gene encodes CDR1 SGHVS and CDR2 FNYEAQ.

The chain combines TRBV7-6 with TRBJ1-1; no clear D. Sequenced sample: cultured CD4+ T cells from blood. This clonotype originated in a human donor with COVID-19. The CDR3 sequence: CASSLGSRFNTEAFF. CDR3 DNA sequence: TGTGCCAGCAGCTTAGGCAGTAGGTTTAACACTGAAGCTTTCTTT.